This TCR beta chain stems from a study of T cell repertoires in cytomegalovirus infection. About the study: Alongside well-studied HLA-B-restricted CMV epitopes, recently identified HLA-C-restricted CMV epitopes were also used.

In TCRdb, the reads were re-called with MiXCR into one record per CDR3 protein. Of 650,000 to 900,000 distinct CDR3 sequences in the sample, 25% to 35% were seen once. This clonotype has only a few counts. Its cognate antigen is unknown. In germline, CDR1 is MDHEN, CDR2 SYDVKM. V gave up 6 bases and J gave up 8 bases, with 17 bases separating them. The CDR3 runs to 15 residues. Sample: cultured CD8+ T cells from PBMCs, taken from culture after CMV antigen stimulation. The source is a human donor in good health (CMV status not recorded). Some clones in this sample may be carry-over from other donors' samples. This chain links TRBV28 with TRBJ1-6; D might be TRBD1 (6 bases). The chain's CDR3 is CASSDRGLIDSPLHF. CDR3 coding DNA: TGTGCCAGCAGCGACCGGGGGCTGATAGATTCACCCCTCCACTTT.